One sample yielded the 18 T cell receptor beta chains listed below, sequenced in a study of T-cell reconstitution after alpha-beta-depleted transplantation in children. Unique molecular identifiers were used in preparing the TCRbeta library. Using its own MiXCR run on the PCR reads, TCRdb lists one record per CDR3 protein. The table has hundreds of thousands of distinct CDR3 sequences, more than 15% seen once. The sequencing used PBMCs, mostly from graft donor cells, collected 360 days after TCRalphabeta/CD19-depleted stem cell transplant. Source of these receptors: a male patient between 2 and 15 years old who had a stem cell transplant for acute lymphoblastic leukemia, so the T cells may come from the graft donor.

This clonotype came up a few times. The chain is built from TRBV7-6 and TRBJ2-1; 7 bases align to TRBD2. Losses at the gene ends were 4 bases for V and 6 bases for J; bases not matched to a gene: 9. Germline CDR1 SGHVS, CDR2 FNYEAQ. The CDR3 has 15 residues. CDR3 nucleotide sequence: TGTGCCAGCAGCTCTCTTCGGGGGGTTGTCAATGAGCAGTTCTTC. Translating gives CASSSLRGVVNEQFF.

The chain has TRBV20-1 and TRBJ2-1; D unresolved. V lost 3 bases and J lost 3, with 21 bases in between. This CDR3 is 17 amino acids long. Germline loops: CDR1 DFQATT, CDR2 SNEGSKA (reference sequence). This chain's CDR3 is CSASKLAKFLDYNEQFF. CDR3 bases: TGCAGTGCTAGCAAACTGGCGAAGTTTCTGGACTACAATGAGCAGTTCTTC.

This clonotype came up a few times. J is TRBJ2-1 and V is TRBV7-8; 9 bases are a match to TRBD2. The germline V gene encodes CDR1 SGHVS and CDR2 FQNEAQ. The CDR3 consists of 16 residues. Trimming at V came to 2 bases and at J to 6 bases, leaving 8 bases not matched to a gene. The chain's CDR3 is CASSLSRGGAPNEQFF. For the CDR3, the DNA is TGTGCCAGCAGCTTATCACGCGGGGGGGCTCCCAATGAGCAGTTCTTC.

This clonotype was counted a few times. This chain links TRBV24-1 with TRBJ2-1; 7 bases align to TRBD1. V was clipped by 2 bases and J by 8 bases; unmatched bases: 14. This CDR3 has 17 amino acids. Per germline, CDR1 KGHDR and CDR2 SFDVKD. The DNA for the CDR3 is TGTGCCACCAGTGATTATCCCGACGACAGGGTCGGGTATGAGCAGTTCTTC. Translating gives CATSDYPDDRVGYEQFF.

The table lists this clonotype with a few counts. The chain combines TRBV12-3 or TRBV12-4 with TRBJ1-5, with a possible D match to TRBD1 (6 bases). The length of the CDR3 is 13 residues. The V end lost 7 bases, the J end lost 11 bases, and 18 bases lay between the germline ends. CDR3 loop: CASTEAARGTQHF. CDR3 nucleotide sequence: TGTGCCAGCACCGAAGCGGCCAGGGGAACCCAGCATTTT.

CDR3 DNA sequence: TGCAGTGCCAAACTAGCGCCCCAAGAGACCCAGTACTTC. This encodes CSAKLAPQETQYF. This chain uses TRBV20-1 with TRBJ2-5, with 7 positions matching TRBD2. Looked up from germline, CDR1 is DFQATT and CDR2 is SNEGSKA (reference sequence). CDR3 length equals 13 residues. Germline trimming cut 6 bases from V and 1 base from J; bases unmatched to any gene: 5.

The rearrangement joins TRBV3-1 to TRBJ2-5; D not certain. The CDR3 sequence is 15 residues long. Germline CDR1 reads LGHDT; CDR2 reads YNNKEL (reference sequence). Trimming removed 0 bases at V and 3 bases at J, with 11 bases between. CDR3 loop: CASSQEVLWKETQYF. DNA of the CDR3: TGTGCCAGCAGCCAAGAGGTCCTGTGGAAAGAGACCCAGTACTTC.

This chain links TRBV10-3 with TRBJ1-4; a possible D gene is TRBD1 (5 bases). Between the trimmed V and J ends, which lost 4 bases and 5 bases, there was a span of 11 bases. Looked up from germline, CDR1 is ENHRY and CDR2 is SYGVKD. This CDR3 contains 14 residues. In DNA form, the CDR3 reads TGTGCCATCAGTGTAGGGGCAGGAAATGAAAAACTGTTTTTT. Its protein product is CAISVGAGNEKLFF.

The chain combines TRBV28 with TRBJ2-1, with TRBD2 identical over 9 bases. This CDR3 region has 14 residues. Germline V gives CDR1 MDHEN, CDR2 SYDVKM. V lost 6 bases and J lost 9; bases outside the gene matches: 9. For the CDR3, the DNA is TGTGCCAGCAGCTCTAGCGGGATTTATGGTGAGCAGTTCTTC. Protein: CASSSSGIYGEQFF.

The V gene is TRBV12-3 or TRBV12-4, the J gene TRBJ2-2, with a tentative D call TRBD1 (6 bases). Trimming took 3 bases from V and 1 from J, leaving 18 bases between them. The CDR3 has 18 amino acids. The CDR3 sequence is CASSFERWYRENTGELFF. The CDR3 DNA reads as TGTGCCAGCAGTTTTGAGAGGTGGTACAGGGAGAACACCGGGGAGCTGTTTTTT.

This clonotype came up many times. The chain joins TRBV2 to TRBJ2-3; 12 nucleotides align to TRBD2. The length of the CDR3 is 16 residues. Germline trimming cut 6 bases from V and 0 bases from J; bases unmatched to any gene: 4. Germline V gene data show CDR1 as SNHLY and CDR2 as FYNNEI. The CDR3 loop reads CASSRTSGDSTDTQYF. As DNA, the CDR3 is TGTGCCAGCAGCCGGACTAGCGGGGATAGCACAGATACGCAGTATTTT.

Many counts were recorded for this clonotype. V is TRBV7-2 and J is TRBJ2-7, with D uncertain. Trimming stripped 6 bases from V and 2 bases from J, with 5 bases between. The CDR3 has 11 amino acids. The germline CDR1 and CDR2 sequences are SGHTA and FQGNSA. The CDR3 spells CASRLTYEQYF. The CDR3 DNA reads as TGTGCCAGCAGGTTGACCTACGAGCAGTACTTC.

The gene calls are TRBV29-1 and TRBJ2-7; D possibly matches TRBD1 or TRBD2 (7 bases each). CDR1 is SQVTM, CDR2 ANQGSEA, per germline. The CDR3 length is 12 residues. The CDR3 nucleotides read TGCGGAGGCCGACAGGGAGGGTACGAGCAGTACTTC. This translates into CGGRQGGYEQYF.

This clonotype was observed a handful of times. The chain is built from TRBV9 and TRBJ2-5; 10 bases fit TRBD2. Germline-derived CDR1 and CDR2 are SGDLS and YYNGEE. With V trimmed by 1 base and J by 1 base, 4 bases remained unmatched. This CDR3 comprises 16 residues. DNA of the CDR3: TGTGCCAGCAGCGTACAGGTAGCGGGGGGCCAAGAGACCCAGTACTTC. This translates into CASSVQVAGGQETQYF.

The sample holds a few counts of this clonotype. J is TRBJ1-5 and V is TRBV12-3 or TRBV12-4; D is possibly TRBD1 (5 bases). V was pared by 5 bases and J by 3 bases, with 17 bases between. CDR3 length: 16 amino acids. DNA of the CDR3: TGTGCCAGCAGTCCTCGACTTCTAGGGGTCAATCAGCCCCAGCATTTT. Residues: CASSPRLLGVNQPQHF.

This clonotype has more than one count but fewer than ten. J is TRBJ2-1 and V is TRBV6-2 or TRBV6-3; no definite D call. CDR3 length: 11 residues. V shed 7 bases and J shed 5 bases, with 6 bases lying between them. Germline CDR1 reads MNHEY; CDR2 reads SVGEGT. The CDR3 region is CASTHNNEQFF. The CDR3 DNA sequence: TGTGCCAGCACGCACAACAATGAGCAGTTCTTC.

The chain carries TRBV29-1 and TRBJ1-2; TRBD1 matches at 11 bases. The CDR3 length is 16 residues. Germline assignment: CDR1 SQVTM and CDR2 ANQGSEA. J was trimmed by 0 bases and V by 6 bases; bases with no gene match: 9. The CDR3 region has the DNA TGCAGCGTCGGACAGGGGGCGGGCAAAGCTAACTATGGCTACACCTTC. Residues: CSVGQGAGKANYGYTF.

This clonotype was counted a few times. The rearrangement uses TRBV7-9 and TRBJ1-2; D call uncertain. Germline V lookup: CDR1 SEHNR, CDR2 FQNEAQ (reference sequence). V was cut by 4 bases and J by 4 bases, with 16 bases left in between. The CDR3 sequence is 15 residues long. In DNA, the CDR3 is TGTGCCAGCAGCTCCCGGCCGGCTGGGTCCTATGGCTACACCTTC. Its translation is CASSSRPAGSYGYTF.